What follows are 27 T cell receptor beta chains derived from one specimen sequenced in a study of vaccination and CD4 T cells after COVID-19 (dated by TCRdb to between 2021 and 2022). No antigens are known for them. The library was obtained by PCR. Sequencing was carried out with an Illumina iSeq 100. DNA from cultured CD4+ T cells was subjected to TCR sequencing with the Oncomine TCR Beta short-read assay at the Johns Hopkins FTIC core. Using fastp at Q25 and MiXCR, TCRdb reprocessed the public reads and kept productive beta chains. CDR3 protein duplicates are merged, each entry listing the most common genes and DNA. This sample is represented by about 13,000 distinct CDR3 sequences; approximately 45% of them were singletons. Approximately 15% of the sample belongs to the ten largest clones. Interpreted using the paper, the treatment or condition label stands for: roughly 10-day PBMC culture with coronavirus spike peptide pools or control peptides (ViraFEST assay).

Sequencing was performed on cultured CD4+ T cells from blood. Every receptor here comes from a human donor with COVID-19.

This clonotype was observed a handful of times. The V and J genes are TRBV6-1 and TRBJ1-1; 9 bases match TRBD1. Unmatched junction bases numbered 14, after V lost 6 bases and J lost 6 bases. The CDR3 runs to 16 residues. Germline V gene data show CDR1 as MNHNS and CDR2 as SASEGT. The chain's CDR3 is CASRTPTGGEGSEAFF. The CDR3 DNA reads as TGTGCCAGCAGGACGCCCACAGGGGGCGAAGGATCTGAAGCTTTCTTT.

There are a few counts of this clonotype. This chain links TRBV7-2 with TRBJ2-3; the D is unclear. CDR1 is SGHTA and CDR2 is FQGNSA in the germline V gene. The V gene lost 6 bases and the J gene lost 5 bases, with 6 bases spanning the gap. The CDR3 is 11 residues long. CDR3 bases: TGTGCCAGCAGGACGGTAGATACGCAGTATTTT. Protein sequence: CASRTVDTQYF.

The V gene is TRBV5-4, the J gene TRBJ2-5; TRBD2 agrees at 13 bases. Germline V lookup: CDR1 SGHNT, CDR2 YYREEE (reference sequence). After removal of 2 bases from V and 5 bases from J, the junction contained 9 bases not matched to a gene. This CDR3 comprises 17 residues. In DNA form, the CDR3 reads TGTGCCAGCAGCTTATCACTAGCGGGGGGGCCACGGGAGACCCAGTACTTC. It translates to CASSLSLAGGPRETQYF.

The chain couples TRBV5-4 to TRBJ2-5, with 7 nucleotides matching TRBD1. Per germline, CDR1 SGHNT and CDR2 YYREEE (reference sequence). Trimming took 4 bases from V and 2 from J; bases not matched to a gene: 5. This CDR3 has 14 residues. CDR3 DNA sequence: TGTGCCAGCAGCCGTACGGGACAGCAAGAGACCCAGTACTTC. This translates into CASSRTGQQETQYF.

The rearrangement links TRBV20-1 to TRBJ2-3; 9 bases match TRBD2. Germline lookup yields CDR1 DFQATT and CDR2 SNEGSKA (reference sequence). There are 15 residues in the CDR3. Trimming cost V 0 bases and J 7 bases; bases outside gene matches: 8. For the CDR3, the DNA is TGCAGTGCTAGAGATCCAGCGGGGGGCGCGAATACGCAGTATTTT. Translation gives CSARDPAGGANTQYF.

V is TRBV2 and J is TRBJ2-5, with D possibly matching TRBD2 (6 bases). The germline V gene encodes CDR1 SNHLY and CDR2 FYNNEI. Trimming cost V 3 bases and J 2 bases, with 13 bases left between them. The CDR3 covers 15 residues. Written as DNA, the CDR3 is TGTGCCAGCAGTGAGAGCCGCGGGGAACAAGAGACCCAGTACTTC. Translating gives CASSESRGEQETQYF.

A few counts support this clonotype. The chain employs TRBV7-9 and TRBJ1-6, with a tentative D call TRBD1 (5 bases). Germline V gene sequence: CDR1 SEHNR, CDR2 FQNEAQ (reference sequence). CDR3 length: 14 amino acids. Trimming shortened V by 5 bases and J by 9 bases, and 14 bases separated the two germline ends. The CDR3, as DNA: TGTGCCAGCAGCACCAACAGGCGGGGTTCACCCCTCCACTTT. The encoded protein is CASSTNRRGSPLHF.

This clonotype was counted a few times. The chain recombines TRBV18 with TRBJ1-1; D gene uncertain. Trimming cost V 3 bases and J 3 bases, with 17 bases left between them. The CDR3 is 16 residues long. Germline V gene data show CDR1 as KGHSH and CDR2 as LQKENI. The CDR3 coding sequence is TGTGCCAGCTCACCGAGCCTTATTAGGTGGTACACTGAAGCTTTCTTT. Translated, it gives CASSPSLIRWYTEAFF.

The J gene is TRBJ1-5, the V gene TRBV15, with 12 bases aligning to TRBD1. V lost 3 bases, J lost 4 bases, and 4 bases stayed unmatched. Germline V gene data show CDR1 as LNHNV and CDR2 as YYDKDF (reference sequence). The CDR3 length is 16 residues. CDR3 region: CATSREGQGANQPQHF. The DNA for the CDR3 is TGTGCCACCAGCAGGGAGGGACAGGGGGCAAATCAGCCCCAGCATTTT.

This chain joins TRBV6-1 and TRBJ1-3; D gene uncertain. This CDR3 has 15 residues. Between the trimmed V and J ends, which lost 11 bases and 3 bases, there was a span of 20 bases. Germline values: CDR1 MNHNS, CDR2 SASEGT. The DNA for the CDR3 is TGTGCCGCATCGCCGAGGGCAGGAGGTGGAAACACCATATATTTT. Protein product: CAASPRAGGGNTIYF.

This clonotype was counted only a few times. The chain recombines TRBV11-3 with TRBJ1-1; unclear D gene. Germline loops: CDR1 SGHNT, CDR2 YENEEA. CDR3 length: 14 amino acids. Trimming took off 1 base at V and 4 bases at J, with 10 bases between the two ends. CDR3: CASSLGGVFTEAFF. In DNA form, the CDR3 reads TGTGCCAGCAGCTTAGGGGGTGTGTTCACTGAAGCTTTCTTT.

The J gene is TRBJ2-3, the V gene TRBV7-6; D not resolved. V was shortened by 1 base and J by 3 bases, with 14 bases between the two germline ends. The V gene's germline CDR1 is SGHVS and CDR2 FNYEAQ. The CDR3 covers 16 residues. The CDR3 here is CASSLGLRVRTDTQYF. The CDR3 bases are TGTGCCAGCAGCTTAGGTCTTAGGGTCCGTACAGATACGCAGTATTTT.

V and J are TRBV28 and TRBJ2-5; D is undetermined. This CDR3 comprises 12 residues. Per the germline V gene, CDR1 is MDHEN and CDR2 is SYDVKM. V was pared by 5 bases and J by 4 bases, with 8 bases between. The chain's CDR3 is CASSPSRETQYF. The DNA of the CDR3 is TGTGCCAGCAGTCCTTCGAGAGAGACCCAGTACTTC.

This clonotype was observed once. The junction shows a germline mismatch at one end, possibly a read error. Here the CDR3 reads CASSPAPGQTNYCYTF. The CDR3 DNA sequence: TGTGCCAGCTCACCGGCGCCGGGACAGACCAACTATTGCTACACCTTC. The chain links TRBV18 to TRBJ1-2; 7 positions match TRBD1. The CDR3 runs 16 residues. CDR1 is KGHSH, CDR2 LQKENI, per germline. The whole variable domain, filled in from reference TRBV18 and TRBJ1-2, reads NAGVMQNPRHLVRRRGQEARLRCSPMKGHSHVYWYRQLPEEGLKFMVYLQKENIIDESGMPKERFSAEFPKEGPSILRIQQVVRGDSAAYFCASSPAPGQTNYCYTFGSGTRLTVV.

The gene calls are TRBV15 and TRBJ1-5; the D is unclear. CDR3 length equals 15 residues. Trimming took 0 bases from V and 3 from J, leaving 9 bases between them. The germline V gene has CDR1 LNHNV and CDR2 YYDKDF (reference sequence). The CDR3: CATSRDLGINQPQHF. The CDR3 nucleotides are TGTGCCACCAGCAGAGATTTGGGGATCAATCAGCCCCAGCATTTT.

V is TRBV12-3 or TRBV12-4 and J is TRBJ1-5; D gene unclear. Trimming removed 3 bases at V and 0 bases at J, with 6 bases between. This CDR3 has 14 amino acids. For the CDR3, the DNA is TGTGCCAGCAGTTTTTTCCCTAGCAATCAGCCCCAGCATTTT. Its protein is CASSFFPSNQPQHF.

The chain is built from TRBV18 and TRBJ1-2; D unresolved. The V end was cut by 2 bases, the J end by 8 bases, with 12 bases between. The germline V gene has CDR1 KGHSH and CDR2 LQKENI. The length of the CDR3 is 13 residues. The CDR3 DNA reads TGTGCCAGCTCACCATCTTCCCATGGAGGCTACACCTTC. Residues: CASSPSSHGGYTF.

J is TRBJ2-5 and V is TRBV19; D not certain. V was pared by 6 bases and J by 1 base, with 3 bases between. This CDR3 is built from 11 residues. CDR1 and CDR2 from the germline V gene are LNHDA and SQIVND (reference sequence). CDR3 residues: CASSSQETQYF. Here the CDR3 DNA reads TGTGCCAGTAGCAGCCAAGAGACCCAGTACTTC.

In regard to this clonotype: One end of the junction is discordant with germline, which a read error may explain. The chain employs TRBV30 and TRBJ1-6; D is unclear. The CDR3 is made up of 13 amino acids. The germline gives CDR1 GTSNPN, CDR2 SVGIG (reference sequence). The CDR3 here is CAWTGSKGSPLHF. Here the CDR3 DNA reads TGTGCTTGGACGGGCAGCAAAGGATCACCCCTCCACTTT. Based on the CDR3 plus reference TRBV30 and TRBJ1-6, the full variable domain is SQTIHQWPATLVQPVGSPLSLECTVEGTSNPNLYWYRQAAGRGLQLLFYSVGIGQISSEVPQNLSASRPQDRQFILSSKKLLLSDSGFYLCAWTGSKGSPLHFGNGTRLTVT.

As to this clonotype: An end of the junction differs from the germline gene, which may be a read error. The chain recombines TRBV7-7 with TRBJ2-1, with D possibly being TRBD2 (7 bases). The J call may be in error: the DNA end matches TRBJ2-7 better. Germline CDR1 is SSHAT and CDR2 is FNYEAQ (reference sequence). CDR3 length: 12 residues. The CDR3 DNA reads TGTGCTAGCAGCTTTGAGGGGGGGGAGCAGTACTTC. Encoded protein: CASSFEGGEQYF.

This clonotype was detected only a few times. V is TRBV7-2 and J is TRBJ2-2; 7 bases are a match to TRBD2. Germline values: CDR1 SGHTA, CDR2 FQGNSA. This CDR3 comprises 15 residues. Germline trimming cut 1 base from V and 1 base from J; bases unmatched to any gene: 0. The CDR3 protein is CASSLGGGNTGELFF. The CDR3 bases are TGTGCCAGCAGCTTAGGGGGGGGGAACACCGGGGAGCTGTTTTTT.

The sample holds a few counts of this clonotype. The genes are TRBV15 and TRBJ2-2, with D possibly matching TRBD1 (6 bases). The germline V gene encodes CDR1 LNHNV and CDR2 YYDKDF (reference sequence). The length of the CDR3 is 17 residues. V was clipped by 0 bases and J by 1 base, with 12 bases between them. In DNA form, the CDR3 reads TGTGCCACCAGCAGAGACTTACAGGGACGGAACACCGGGGAGCTGTTTTTT. Translation gives CATSRDLQGRNTGELFF. The full variable domain, its missing parts supplied by reference TRBV15 and TRBJ2-2, is DAMVIQNPRYQVTQFGKPVTLSCSQTLNHNVMYWYQQKSSQAPKLLFHYYDKDFNNEADTPDNFQSRRPNTSFCFLDIRSPGLGDTAMYLCATSRDLQGRNTGELFFGEGSRLTVL.

J is TRBJ1-3 and V is TRBV14; D is ambiguous. V lost 4 bases, J lost 0 bases, and 10 bases lay in between. Germline V gives CDR1 SGHDN, CDR2 FVKESK. The CDR3 extends over 15 amino acids. CDR3 in amino acids: CASSRPGYSGNTIYF. The CDR3, as DNA: TGTGCCAGCAGCCGTCCAGGTTACTCTGGAAACACCATATATTTT.

J is TRBJ1-5 and V is TRBV10-1, with no clear D. The CDR3 length is 10 residues. CDR1 and CDR2 from the germline V gene are WNHNN and SYGVQD (reference sequence). With 9 bases removed from V and 5 bases from J, the gap between germline ends came to 5 bases. This chain's CDR3 is CASPHQPQHF. DNA of the CDR3: TGCGCCAGTCCACATCAGCCCCAGCATTTT.

The chain couples TRBV12-3 or TRBV12-4 to TRBJ2-2; no reliable D call. This CDR3 has 12 residues. V was clipped by 6 bases and J by 12 bases, with 14 bases between them. CDR3 coding DNA: TGTGCCAGCAGGCAAGGACCGTCAAAGCTGTTTTTT. The encoded protein is CASRQGPSKLFF.

This clonotype has a handful of counts. The V and J genes are TRBV6-1 and TRBJ1-1; maybe TRBD1 (6 bases). The CDR3 spans 14 residues. The V gene's germline CDR1 is MNHNS and CDR2 SASEGT. V shed 7 bases and J shed 5 bases, with 17 bases lying between them. The CDR3 protein is CASTSHQGKTEAFF. The DNA for the CDR3 is TGTGCCAGCACTTCTCATCAGGGGAAGACTGAAGCTTTCTTT.

The chain employs TRBV25-1 and TRBJ2-3; tentatively, D is TRBD1 (5 bases). Trimming stripped 2 bases from V and 0 bases from J, with 12 bases between. CDR1 and CDR2 (germline): MGHDK, SYGVNS. This CDR3 spans 16 amino acids. Written as DNA, the CDR3 is TGTGCCAGCAGTGAACAGGGTTCGGCTAGCACAGATACGCAGTATTTT. It is translated as CASSEQGSASTDTQYF.